These 18 T cell receptor beta chains were all obtained from the same sample, sequenced in a study of blood T cell repertoires in COVID-19. The table came from immunoSEQ multiplex PCR; TCRdb's copy has only in-frame clones and leaves some out. Of 200,000 to 250,000 clones in the sample, roughly 75% were seen once. The sequenced sample consisted of peripheral blood. Receptors were obtained from a woman aged 70-85 years with acute or convalescent COVID-19.

This clone was counted a single time. This chain links TRBV3-1 (or the pseudogene TRBV3-2) with TRBJ1-4; tentative D call: TRBD1 (5 bases). The germline V and J ends were trimmed by 1 base and 3 bases, with 9 bases remaining between them. The CDR3 is 15 residues long. The germline gives CDR1 LGHDT, CDR2 YNNKEL (reference sequence). CDR3 protein: CASSQVGGANEKLFF. The DNA for the CDR3 is TGTGCCAGCAGCCAAGTTGGGGGGGCTAATGAAAAACTGTTTTTT.

This sequence joins TRBV28 and TRBJ1-5, with 8 bases identical to TRBD1. The CDR3 is 16 residues long. Germline V gene lookup returns CDR1 MDHEN and CDR2 SYDVKM. The junction had 5 bases not matched to a gene; V was cut back by 4 bases and J by 0 bases. The CDR3 DNA reads TGTGCCAGCAGTTATCGACAGGGGTATAGCAATCAGCCCCAGCATTTT. Its protein product is CASSYRQGYSNQPQHF.

This clone was recorded a few times. This chain joins TRBV11-2 and TRBJ1-6; D is possibly TRBD1 (5 bases). Germline CDR1 SGHAT, CDR2 FQNNGV. The V and J ends lost 1 base and 9 bases respectively, with 10 bases between them. The CDR3 has 14 residues. In DNA form, the CDR3 reads TGTGCCAGCAGCTTAGTTTATCAGGGTTCACCCCTCCACTTT. As protein: CASSLVYQGSPLHF.

The chain recombines TRBV5-1 with TRBJ2-7, with 7 bases identical to TRBD2. CDR3 length: 18 amino acids. Germline V lookup: CDR1 SGHRS, CDR2 YFSETQ. V was clipped by 0 bases and J by 0 bases; unmatched bases: 12. The CDR3: CASSLVTSTSLNSYEQYF. The CDR3 DNA follows: TGCGCCAGCAGCTTGGTGACTAGCACGAGCTTGAACTCCTACGAGCAGTACTTC.

This clone was seen only a few times. The CDR3 DNA is TGTGCCAGCAGCGCGGGGACAGGGAGGAGCTCCTACGAGCAGTACTTC. It encodes CASSAGTGRSSYEQYF. The chain carries TRBV9 and TRBJ2-7, with 9 bases that match TRBD1. Germline CDR1 is SGDLS and CDR2 is YYNGEE. The junction had 7 bases not matched to a gene; V was cut back by 3 bases and J by 0 bases. This CDR3 has 16 residues.

This clone was seen a single time. V is TRBV18 and J is TRBJ1-1; D uncertain. The CDR3 runs to 13 residues. Deletions cut 5 bases from V and 1 base from J, with 8 bases between. CDR1 and CDR2 (germline): KGHSH, LQKENI. The CDR3 loop reads CASSMAENTEAFF. The CDR3 nucleotides read TGTGCCAGCTCAATGGCGGAGAACACTGAAGCTTTCTTT.

The chain has TRBV7-2 and TRBJ2-7; the D gene is possibly TRBD1 (5 bases). Germline assignment: CDR1 SGHTA and CDR2 FQGNSA. CDR3 length: 15 residues. Trimming left V 2 bases short and J 0 bases short, with 11 bases between. CDR3 in amino acids: CASSLSRTPSYEQYF. The CDR3 coding sequence is TGTGCCAGCAGCTTATCCCGGACACCCTCCTACGAGCAGTACTTC. Looking up the rest from reference TRBV7-2 and TRBJ2-7 gives the full variable domain: GAGVSQSPSNKVTEKGKDVELRCDPISGHTALYWYRQSLGQGLEFLIYFQGNSAPDKSGLPSDRFSAERTGGSVSTLTIQRTQQEDSAVYLCASSLSRTPSYEQYFGPGTRLTVT.

A note on this clone: In the same sample, other DNA sequences code for this CDR3. The genes are TRBV18 and TRBJ1-1; no clear D gene. V lost 6 bases and J 3 bases, leaving 11 bases between the germline ends. Germline loops: CDR1 KGHSH, CDR2 LQKENI. This CDR3 comprises 13 residues. For the CDR3, the DNA is TGTGCCAGCTCGCGGGGTGAGGACACTGAAGCTTTCTTT. Protein sequence: CASSRGEDTEAFF.

This chain joins TRBV5-1 and TRBJ2-7; 7 bases line up with TRBD2. The CDR3 is 16 amino acids. The germline V gene has CDR1 SGHRS and CDR2 YFSETQ. J lost 2 bases, V lost 0 bases, and 8 bases had no gene match. The CDR3 loop is CASSLVGSGSTYEQYF. As DNA, the CDR3 is TGCGCCAGCAGCTTGGTGGGTAGCGGGTCCACCTACGAGCAGTACTTC.

This chain links TRBV2 with TRBJ2-2; the match to TRBD2 covers 9 bases. J gave up 1 base and V 8 bases, and 2 bases lay outside the gene matches. In germline, CDR1 is SNHLY, CDR2 FYNNEI. The CDR3 loop spans 14 amino acids. CDR3 sequence: CASGLALNTGELFF. The CDR3 DNA sequence: TGTGCCAGCGGACTAGCGCTGAACACCGGGGAGCTGTTTTTT.

This chain uses TRBV25-1 with TRBJ1-2, with TRBD1 as a possible D gene (5 bases). The CDR3 is made up of 16 amino acids. Germline V gene lookup returns CDR1 MGHDK and CDR2 SYGVNS. Trimming removed 3 bases from V and 6 bases from J, with 20 bases in between. CDR3 nucleotide sequence: TGTGCCAGCAGTGATCTATTCTCCTCGGCGGGGGATGGCTACACCTTC. Translation gives CASSDLFSSAGDGYTF.

The chain links TRBV5-1 to TRBJ1-4, with a possible D match to TRBD1 (6 bases). Germline-derived CDR1 and CDR2 are SGHRS and YFSETQ. V gave up 4 bases and J gave up 8 bases, with 18 bases separating them. This CDR3 is 15 amino acids long. The CDR3, as DNA: TGCGCCAGCAGCGCCCTCGGGGGGCGGGAGGAAAAACTGTTTTTT. Residues: CASSALGGREEKLFF.

The genes are TRBV7-9 and TRBJ1-5; D is uncertain. The CDR3 runs to 19 residues. Germline V gives CDR1 SEHNR, CDR2 FQNEAQ (reference sequence). Trimming left V 3 bases short and J 0 bases short, with 21 bases between. CDR3 protein: CASSFRRGPKTNSNQPQHF. CDR3 bases: TGTGCCAGCAGCTTCCGGCGGGGTCCAAAAACCAATAGCAATCAGCCCCAGCATTTT.

This rearrangement joins TRBV28 to TRBJ1-5, with 7 bases matching TRBD1. J lost 0 bases, V lost 6 bases, and 8 bases had no gene match. CDR1 is MDHEN and CDR2 is SYDVKM in the germline V gene. The CDR3 spans 16 residues. The CDR3 region has the DNA TGTGCCAGCAGGCCCAGGGACAGCGGTAGCAATCAGCCCCAGCATTTT. Residues: CASRPRDSGSNQPQHF.

The gene calls are TRBV7-9 and TRBJ2-7, with TRBD1 matching over 11 bases. The V gene end was trimmed by 6 bases and the J gene end by 5 bases; junction bases not matched to a gene: 9. The germline gives CDR1 SEHNR, CDR2 FQNEAQ (reference sequence). The CDR3 is made up of 15 amino acids. CDR3 nucleotide sequence: TGTGCCAGCAGATACACAGGACAGGGGGCGGACGAGCAGTACTTC. This translates into CASRYTGQGADEQYF. The variable domain in full, with the rest retrieved from reference TRBV7-9 and TRBJ2-7, is DTGVSQNPRHKITKRGQNVTFRCDPISEHNRLYWYRQTLGQGPEFLTYFQNEAQLEKSRLLSDRFSAERPKGSFSTLEIQRTEQGDSAMYLCASRYTGQGADEQYFGPGTRLTVT.

The CDR3 DNA sequence: TGTGCCAGCTCACCGGGGGGGCTCGAGGAAAAACTGTTTTTT. Amino acid sequence: CASSPGGLEEKLFF. This chain connects TRBV18 to TRBJ1-4; weak D call: TRBD1 (6 bases). V dropped 3 bases and J dropped 8 bases, with 13 bases sitting between them. CDR1 is KGHSH and CDR2 is LQKENI in the germline V gene. CDR3 length: 14 amino acids.

The gene calls are TRBV18 and TRBJ2-1; 9 bases align to TRBD2. With V trimmed by 2 bases and J by 9 bases, 8 bases remained unmatched. The CDR3 totals 15 residues. The germline V gene has CDR1 KGHSH and CDR2 LQKENI. CDR3 in amino acids: CASSPGLAGIGEQFF. CDR3 bases: TGTGCCAGCTCACCAGGGCTAGCGGGAATTGGTGAGCAGTTCTTC. Filled out from reference TRBV18 and TRBJ2-1, the complete variable domain reads NAGVMQNPRHLVRRRGQEARLRCSPMKGHSHVYWYRQLPEEGLKFMVYLQKENIIDESGMPKERFSAEFPKEGPSILRIQQVVRGDSAAYFCASSPGLAGIGEQFFGPGTRLTVL.

The chain combines TRBV5-6 with TRBJ2-5, with D uncertain. V was pared by 3 bases and J by 4 bases, with 10 bases between. CDR3 size: 13 residues. Germline CDR1 SGHDT, CDR2 YYEEEE. For the CDR3, the DNA is TGTGCCAGCAGCTACTCAGGTTCAGAGACCCAGTACTTC. Protein product: CASSYSGSETQYF.